This T cell receptor (beta chain) was documented in a study of T-cell reconstitution after alpha-beta-depleted transplantation in children. The CDR3 runs to 13 residues. Germline-derived CDR1 and CDR2 are MDHEN and SYDVKM. Trimming removed 5 bases from V and 9 bases from J, with 17 bases in between. This clonotype was seen repeatedly, ten times or more. TCRbeta library construction was performed incorporating unique molecular identifiers. MiXCR was run by TCRdb on the PCR reads, yielding one entry per CDR3 protein. The sample lists around 400,000 distinct CDR3 sequences; about 20% were seen once. V gene TRBV28 combines with J gene TRBJ2-7; no clear D. This sample comprised PBMCs from the stem cell graft donor, obtained from the stem cell graft. The source is a human donor who donated a stem cell graft to a child with acute myeloid leukemia. CDR3 DNA sequence: TGTGCCAGCAGTGCCCCTAGGAAGATTCGGCAGTACTTC. Encoded protein: CASSAPRKIRQYF.